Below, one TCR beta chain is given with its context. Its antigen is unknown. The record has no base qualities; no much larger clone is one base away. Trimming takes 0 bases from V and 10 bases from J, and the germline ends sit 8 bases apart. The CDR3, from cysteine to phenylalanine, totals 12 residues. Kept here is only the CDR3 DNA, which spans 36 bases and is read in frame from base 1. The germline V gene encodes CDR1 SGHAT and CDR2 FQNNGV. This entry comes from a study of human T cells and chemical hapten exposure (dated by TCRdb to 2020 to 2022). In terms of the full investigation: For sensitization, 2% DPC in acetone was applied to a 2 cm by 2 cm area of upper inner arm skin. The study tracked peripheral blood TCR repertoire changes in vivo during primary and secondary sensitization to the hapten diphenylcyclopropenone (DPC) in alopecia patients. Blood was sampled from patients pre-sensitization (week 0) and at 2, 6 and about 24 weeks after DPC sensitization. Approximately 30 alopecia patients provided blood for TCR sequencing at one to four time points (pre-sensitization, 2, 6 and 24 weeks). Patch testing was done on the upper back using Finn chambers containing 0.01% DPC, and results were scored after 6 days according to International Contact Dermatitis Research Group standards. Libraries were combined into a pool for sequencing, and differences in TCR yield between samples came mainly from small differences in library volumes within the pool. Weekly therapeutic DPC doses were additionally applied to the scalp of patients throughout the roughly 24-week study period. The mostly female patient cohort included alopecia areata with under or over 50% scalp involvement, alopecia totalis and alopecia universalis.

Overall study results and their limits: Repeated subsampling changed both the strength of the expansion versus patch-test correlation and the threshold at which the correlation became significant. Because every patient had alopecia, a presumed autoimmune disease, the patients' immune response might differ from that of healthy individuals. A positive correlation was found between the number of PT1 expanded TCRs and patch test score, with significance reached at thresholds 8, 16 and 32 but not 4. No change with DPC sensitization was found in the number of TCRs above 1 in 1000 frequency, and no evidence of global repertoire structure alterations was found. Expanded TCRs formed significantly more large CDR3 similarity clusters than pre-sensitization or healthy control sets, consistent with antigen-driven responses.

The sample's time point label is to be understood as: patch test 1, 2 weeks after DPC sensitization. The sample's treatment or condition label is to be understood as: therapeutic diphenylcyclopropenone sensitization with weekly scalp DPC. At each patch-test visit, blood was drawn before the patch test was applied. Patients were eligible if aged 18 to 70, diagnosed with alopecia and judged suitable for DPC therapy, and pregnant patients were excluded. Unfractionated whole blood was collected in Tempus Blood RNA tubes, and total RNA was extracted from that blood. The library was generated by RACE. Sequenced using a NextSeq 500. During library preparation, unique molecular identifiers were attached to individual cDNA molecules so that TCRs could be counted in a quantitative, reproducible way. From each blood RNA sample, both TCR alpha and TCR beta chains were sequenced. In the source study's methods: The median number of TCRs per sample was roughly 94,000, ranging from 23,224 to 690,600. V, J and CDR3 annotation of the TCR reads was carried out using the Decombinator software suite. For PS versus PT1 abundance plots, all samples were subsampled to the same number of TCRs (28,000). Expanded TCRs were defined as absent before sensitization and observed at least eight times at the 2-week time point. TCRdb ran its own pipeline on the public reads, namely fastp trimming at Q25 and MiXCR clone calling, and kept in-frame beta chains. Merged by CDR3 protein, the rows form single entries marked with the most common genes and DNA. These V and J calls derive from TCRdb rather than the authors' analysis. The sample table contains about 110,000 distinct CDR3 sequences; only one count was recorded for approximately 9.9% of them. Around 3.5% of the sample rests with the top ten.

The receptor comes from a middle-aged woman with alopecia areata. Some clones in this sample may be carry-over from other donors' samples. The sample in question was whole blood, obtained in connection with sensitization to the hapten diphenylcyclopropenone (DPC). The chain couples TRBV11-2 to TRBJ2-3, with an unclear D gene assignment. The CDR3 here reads CASSLDQGAQYF. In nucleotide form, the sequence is TGTGCCAGCAGCTTAGACCAAGGAGCGCAGTATTTT.